These 9 T cell receptor beta chains originate from one sample sequenced in a study of T-cell memory formation after mild COVID-19. TCRdb redid the calling of the 5' RACE reads with MiXCR, one entry per CDR3 protein. The profile shows roughly 120,000 distinct CDR3 sequences, around a fifth of them singletons. The sequenced material came from PBMCs or a T cell subset sorted from them (not recorded which). Every receptor here comes from a man younger than 35 who had mild COVID-19 (a few samples of this study predate the infection). Cell type and time point are not known.

The chain is built from TRBV6-6 and TRBJ1-1; maybe TRBD1 (6 bases). V lost 7 bases and J lost 10, with 16 bases in between. The CDR3 covers 12 residues. The germline gives CDR1 MNHNY, CDR2 SVGAGI (reference sequence). CDR3 DNA: TGTGCCAGCACTCTGCCGGGACATGGAGCTTTCTTT. Translating it yields CASTLPGHGAFF.

On this clonotype itself: Relative to the germline gene, one junction end is altered; a read error may explain this. V is TRBV14 and J is TRBJ2-4, with D perhaps matching TRBD2 (6 bases). Germline lookup yields CDR1 SGHDN and CDR2 FVKESK. The CDR3 runs to 14 residues. This chain's CDR3 is CARGTRGAKDIQYF. The CDR3 coding sequence is TGTGCCAGGGGGACTCGCGGGGCCAAAGACATTCAGTACTTC.

This clonotype was recorded a few times. The chain combines TRBV5-1 with TRBJ2-4, with TRBD2 as a possible D gene (6 bases). Per germline, CDR1 SGHRS and CDR2 YFSETQ. The CDR3 loop spans 18 amino acids. V lost 0 bases and J lost 0, with 16 bases in between. Here the CDR3 reads CASSLAGRGYLAKNIQYF. The CDR3, as DNA: TGCGCCAGCAGCTTGGCCGGGAGAGGTTATTTAGCCAAAAACATTCAGTACTTC.

The rearrangement links TRBV4-1 to TRBJ2-5; no definite D call. This CDR3 has 16 amino acids. Germline V gene sequence: CDR1 MGHRA, CDR2 YSYEKL. The ends were cut back, 1 base at V and 0 bases at J, with 12 bases in the middle. The CDR3 bases are TGCGCCAGCAGCCAAGGTCCACACTTGTACCAAGAGACCCAGTACTTC. Amino acids: CASSQGPHLYQETQYF.

The chain joins TRBV5-1 to TRBJ2-3; D might be TRBD2 (5 bases). Germline CDR1 is SGHRS and CDR2 is YFSETQ. Trimming stripped 4 bases from V and 2 bases from J, with 20 bases between. This CDR3 is built from 17 residues. The CDR3 reads CASSPEAFRFLTDTQYF. For the CDR3, the DNA is TGCGCCAGCAGCCCGGAGGCTTTCCGTTTCCTCACAGATACGCAGTATTTT.

This clonotype is medium-sized within its sample. The chain recombines TRBV6-1 with TRBJ2-5; TRBD2 agrees at 11 bases. The V gene end was trimmed by 2 bases and the J gene end by 4 bases; junction bases not matched to a gene: 3. This CDR3 comprises 15 residues. Germline V gene lookup returns CDR1 MNHNS and CDR2 SASEGT. CDR3: CASSELAGGPETQYF. The CDR3, as DNA: TGTGCCAGCAGTGAATTAGCGGGGGGGCCAGAGACCCAGTACTTC.

The V and J genes are TRBV4-1 and TRBJ2-5, with a weak D call TRBD1 (6 bases). CDR1 is MGHRA and CDR2 is YSYEKL in the germline V gene. This CDR3 has 12 residues. V lost 6 bases and J 2 bases, leaving 7 bases between the germline ends. The CDR3 loop is CASRGQQETQYF. The CDR3 coding sequence is TGCGCCAGCAGAGGACAGCAAGAGACCCAGTACTTC.

This clonotype came up a few times. The chain is built from TRBV15 and TRBJ2-7; D not resolved. This CDR3 region has 11 residues. The V end lost 1 base, the J end lost 4 bases, and 2 bases lay between the germline ends. Germline values: CDR1 LNHNV, CDR2 YYDKDF (reference sequence). The CDR3 coding sequence is TGTGCCACCAGCAGAGGTTACGAGCAGTACGTC. Residues: CATSRGYEQYV.

This clonotype was counted a few times. The CDR3 sequence: CAIKDSGDWNEQFF. CDR3 in DNA: TGTGCCATCAAAGATTCGGGCGATTGGAATGAGCAGTTCTTC. This chain joins TRBV10-3 and TRBJ2-1; D not certain. Deletions cut 7 bases from V and 7 bases from J, with 17 bases between. From germline, CDR1 is ENHRY and CDR2 SYGVKD. CDR3 length: 14 amino acids.